This entry lists 17 T cell receptor beta chains sequenced from one sample in a study of cytomegalovirus exposure and HLA in healthy donors. This PCR relied on a set of 60 Vbeta primers and 13 Jbeta primers. The assay was immunoSEQ multiplex PCR, and TCRdb's table has in-frame clones only and misses some. The sample holds about 140,000 clones, roughly 73% seen once. Sequencing was done on a sample of PBMCs. All receptors come from a man aged 40-49 years in good health and CMV-seronegative.

The J gene is TRBJ2-1, the V gene TRBV5-4; weak D call: TRBD1 (8 bases). The germline gives CDR1 SGHNT, CDR2 YYREEE (reference sequence). The CDR3 has 17 residues. The ends were cut back, 5 bases at V and 0 bases at J, with 18 bases in the middle. The CDR3 DNA reads as TGTGCCAGCAGGAAAACAGGGGGAGGGAGCTCCTACAATGAGCAGTTCTTC. This codes for CASRKTGGGSSYNEQFF.

V is TRBV9 and J is TRBJ1-6; D is unclear. CDR3 length: 15 amino acids. V lost 0 bases and J 6 bases, leaving 10 bases between the germline ends. CDR1 SGDLS and CDR2 YYNGEE come from the germline V gene. This chain's CDR3 is CASSVESFSNSPLHF. The CDR3 region has the DNA TGTGCCAGCAGCGTAGAATCTTTTAGTAATTCACCCCTCCACTTT.

This clone was observed a single time. The chain carries TRBV6-1 and TRBJ1-2; 7 bases map to TRBD1. Germline V gene lookup returns CDR1 MNHNS and CDR2 SASEGT. With V trimmed by 3 bases and J by 6 bases, 10 bases remained unmatched. There are 15 residues in the CDR3. The CDR3 is CASSDNRGFYDGYTF. For the CDR3, the DNA is TGTGCCAGCAGTGACAACAGGGGATTTTATGATGGCTACACCTTC.

The chain joins TRBV29-1 to TRBJ1-1; a possible D gene is TRBD1 (5 bases). Deletions cut 4 bases from V and 2 bases from J, with 17 bases between. Germline V gives CDR1 SQVTM, CDR2 ANQGSEA. This CDR3 is built from 15 residues. CDR3 sequence: CSVGSAGIGNTEAFF. DNA for the CDR3: TGCAGCGTTGGATCGGCAGGGATAGGAAACACTGAAGCTTTCTTT.

This sequence joins TRBV7-9 and TRBJ1-4; the D gene is possibly TRBD1 (5 bases). Germline V CDR1 and CDR2: SEHNR, FQNEAQ (reference sequence). The CDR3 totals 15 residues. Trimming took 1 base from V and 6 from J, leaving 12 bases between them. The DNA of the CDR3 is TGTGCCAGCAGCTTAGGTCCGGGAGGGGATGAAAAACTGTTTTTT. Its protein is CASSLGPGGDEKLFF.

The gene calls are TRBV5-6 and TRBJ1-2; 7 bases map to TRBD1. Germline loops: CDR1 SGHDT, CDR2 YYEEEE. The V segment lost 4 bases and the J segment 14 bases; nucleotides outside the gene matches: 17. CDR3 size: 14 residues. The CDR3: CASSLRDSGGSETF. The CDR3, as DNA: TGTGCCAGCAGCCTCCGGGACAGTGGGGGATCGGAAACCTTC.

The V call is TRBV11-2, the J call TRBJ1-6, with D perhaps matching TRBD1 (5 bases). This CDR3 is built from 13 residues. Germline CDR1 reads SGHAT; CDR2 reads FQNNGV. Deletions cut 5 bases from V and 10 bases from J, with 12 bases between. In DNA form, the CDR3 reads TGTGCCAGCAGCCTACGGGGGTACTCACCCCTCCACTTT. This gives the protein CASSLRGYSPLHF.

V is TRBV27 and J is TRBJ1-5, with D maybe TRBD1 (6 bases). Germline loops: CDR1 MNHEY, CDR2 SMNVEV (reference sequence). The CDR3 runs to 15 residues. The germline V and J ends were trimmed by 5 bases and 0 bases, with 11 bases remaining between them. The DNA of the CDR3 is TGTGCCAGCAGTCGCCGGACAGATAGCAATCAGCCCCAGCATTTT. It is translated as CASSRRTDSNQPQHF.

The rearrangement joins TRBV6-6 to TRBJ1-5, with 9 bases fitting TRBD1. Unmatched junction bases numbered 7, after V lost 4 bases and J lost 9 bases. CDR3 length equals 14 residues. The germline V gene has CDR1 MNHNY and CDR2 SVGAGI (reference sequence). The CDR3 region is CASSSPDRGLPQHF. As DNA, the CDR3 is TGTGCCAGCAGTTCCCCGGACAGGGGTTTGCCCCAGCATTTT.

The chain couples TRBV15 to TRBJ2-1, with 13 bases identical to TRBD2. CDR1 and CDR2 from the germline V gene are LNHNV and YYDKDF (reference sequence). The V gene end was trimmed by 8 bases and the J gene end by 6 bases; junction bases not matched to a gene: 4. There are 14 residues in the CDR3. CDR3 residues: CATLLAGGSNEQFF. CDR3 nucleotide sequence: TGTGCCACCTTACTAGCGGGGGGGTCCAATGAGCAGTTCTTC. The whole variable domain, remainder taken from reference TRBV15 and TRBJ2-1, is DAMVIQNPRYQVTQFGKPVTLSCSQTLNHNVMYWYQQKSSQAPKLLFHYYDKDFNNEADTPDNFQSRRPNTSFCFLDIRSPGLGDTAMYLCATLLAGGSNEQFFGPGTRLTVL.

This clone occurred a few times. The chain employs TRBV13 and TRBJ2-7, with a weak D call TRBD1 (7 bases). This CDR3 region has 14 residues. Trimming stripped 6 bases from V and 2 bases from J, with 14 bases between. CDR1 and CDR2 from the germline V gene are PRHDT and FYEKMQ (reference sequence). The CDR3 protein is CASSRQGGAYEQYF. The CDR3 coding sequence is TGTGCCAGCAGTCGACAGGGAGGTGCCTACGAGCAGTACTTC.

This clone was seen only once. The chain links TRBV7-9 to TRBJ2-3; 7 bases agree with TRBD1. Trimming removed 2 bases from V and 3 bases from J; junction bases left unmatched: 11. There are 17 residues in the CDR3. Germline V gene sequence: CDR1 SEHNR, CDR2 FQNEAQ (reference sequence). This CDR3 is CASSLLDRELITDTQYF. The CDR3 region has the DNA TGTGCCAGCAGCTTACTCGACAGGGAGTTGATAACAGATACGCAGTATTTT. Full variable domain (outside the CDR3, taken from reference TRBV7-9 and TRBJ2-3): DTGVSQNPRHKITKRGQNVTFRCDPISEHNRLYWYRQTLGQGPEFLTYFQNEAQLEKSRLLSDRFSAERPKGSFSTLEIQRTEQGDSAMYLCASSLLDRELITDTQYFGPGTRLTVL.

The chain joins TRBV7-8 to TRBJ1-5, with 9 bases fitting TRBD1. V gave up 5 bases and J gave up 4 bases; unmatched junction bases: 0. The CDR3 runs 13 residues. CDR1 is SGHVS, CDR2 FQNEAQ, per germline. As DNA, the CDR3 is TGTGCCAGCAGCGGACAGGGGAATCAGCCCCAGCATTTT. It specifies CASSGQGNQPQHF.

The chain has TRBV15 and TRBJ2-3; 7 bases line up with TRBD2. This CDR3 is 15 amino acids long. V dropped 5 bases and J dropped 4; count of bases not matched to a gene: 9. Germline assignment: CDR1 LNHNV and CDR2 YYDKDF (reference sequence). The CDR3 region has the DNA TGTGCCACCAGCTATTCGGTAGCGGGTCCAGATACGCAGTATTTT. As protein: CATSYSVAGPDTQYF.

The chain carries TRBV6-6 and TRBJ2-3; perhaps TRBD1 as D (5 bases). CDR1 MNHNY and CDR2 SVGAGI come from the germline V gene (reference sequence). V was cut by 6 bases and J by 2 bases, with 12 bases left in between. The CDR3 runs to 14 residues. CDR3 in amino acids: CASRLPGPTDTQYF. CDR3 DNA sequence: TGTGCCAGCAGACTCCCAGGGCCCACAGATACGCAGTATTTT.

V is TRBV13 and J is TRBJ1-2, with 9 bases aligning to TRBD1. Germline trimming cut 4 bases from V and 4 bases from J; bases unmatched to any gene: 4. The length of the CDR3 is 14 residues. Per germline, CDR1 PRHDT and CDR2 FYEKMQ (reference sequence). CDR3 region: CASSSDRGAYGYTF. The CDR3 region has the DNA TGTGCCAGCAGCTCGGACAGGGGAGCCTATGGCTACACCTTC.

This chain joins TRBV5-1 and TRBJ2-5; possible D gene TRBD2, 6 bases. Gene TRBJ2-7 matches the end of the DNA better, so the J call may be wrong. Germline V gene sequence: CDR1 SGHRS, CDR2 YFSETQ. This CDR3 has 14 residues. This CDR3 is CASSPGDLTYEQYF. As DNA, the CDR3 is TGCGCCAGCAGCCCGGGGGACCTCACCTACGAGCAGTACTTC.